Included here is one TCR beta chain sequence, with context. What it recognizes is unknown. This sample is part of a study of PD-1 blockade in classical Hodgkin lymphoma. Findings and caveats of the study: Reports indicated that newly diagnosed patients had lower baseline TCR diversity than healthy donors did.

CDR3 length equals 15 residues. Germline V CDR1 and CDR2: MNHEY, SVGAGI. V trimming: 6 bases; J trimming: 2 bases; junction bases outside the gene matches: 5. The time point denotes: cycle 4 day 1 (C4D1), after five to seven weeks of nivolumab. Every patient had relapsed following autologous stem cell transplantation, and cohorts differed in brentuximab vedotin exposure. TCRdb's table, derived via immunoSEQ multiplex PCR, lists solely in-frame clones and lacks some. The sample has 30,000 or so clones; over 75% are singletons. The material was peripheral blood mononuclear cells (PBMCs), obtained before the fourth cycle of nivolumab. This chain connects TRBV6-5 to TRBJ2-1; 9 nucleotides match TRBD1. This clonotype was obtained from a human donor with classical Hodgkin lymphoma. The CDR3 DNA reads TGTGCCAGCAGACGAGGGACAGGGACCTACAATGAGCAGTTCTTC. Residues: CASRRGTGTYNEQFF.